What follows are 13 T cell receptor beta chains derived from one specimen sequenced in a study of CD8 T cells in ankylosing spondylitis. MiXCR, applied by TCRdb to the 5' RACE reads, yields one record per CDR3 protein. The table includes tens of thousands of distinct CDR3 sequences, 5.3% detected once. Sequenced material: blood, either unsorted or a sorted T cell fraction (not recorded which). These receptors were collected from a male donor with ankylosing spondylitis or in good health (not recorded which).

This clonotype was seen many times. V is TRBV6-4 and J is TRBJ2-4, with D maybe TRBD2 (6 bases). Looked up from germline, CDR1 is MRHNA and CDR2 is SNTAGT. This CDR3 contains 16 residues. V shed 5 bases and J shed 0 bases, with 14 bases lying between them. The CDR3 DNA reads TGTGCCAGCAGTACCGGGACTTCTCTAGCCAAAAACATTCAGTACTTC. The encoded protein is CASSTGTSLAKNIQYF.

In this sample, this clonotype turned up many times. V is TRBV7-8 and J is TRBJ2-1, with 11 bases aligning to TRBD2. The CDR3 is made up of 15 amino acids. Germline V gene sequence: CDR1 SGHVS, CDR2 FQNEAQ. J gave up 4 bases and V 5 bases, and 4 bases lay outside the gene matches. CDR3 DNA: TGTGCCAGCAGCCCCGGGACTAGCGGTTACAATGAGCAGTTCTTC. It codes for CASSPGTSGYNEQFF.

This clonotype was counted at least ten times. V gene TRBV6-1 combines with J gene TRBJ1-2, with 9 bases matching TRBD1. This CDR3 has 13 residues. V shed 7 bases, J shed 7 bases, and the junction held 7 bases outside the gene matches. In germline, CDR1 is MNHNS, CDR2 SASEGT. The CDR3: CASTPGQGIGYTF. The CDR3 DNA reads as TGTGCCAGCACCCCCGGACAGGGGATTGGCTACACCTTC.

There are many counts of this clonotype. The CDR3 DNA follows: TGTGCCAGCTCACCCCCTGGACTAGCGGGGGTGACCGGGGAGCTGTTTTTT. It yields the protein CASSPPGLAGVTGELFF. This chain links TRBV18 with TRBJ2-2, with 13 positions matching TRBD2. Germline trimming cut 3 bases from V and 5 bases from J; bases unmatched to any gene: 6. CDR3 length equals 17 residues. Germline-derived CDR1 and CDR2 are KGHSH and LQKENI.

This clonotype was recorded many times. The V gene is TRBV24-1, the J gene TRBJ2-1, with a weak D call TRBD1 (6 bases). The length of the CDR3 is 15 residues. CDR1 KGHDR and CDR2 SFDVKD come from the germline V gene. Trimming cost V 1 base and J 7 bases, with 13 bases left between them. Here the CDR3 reads CATSDFRDTKNEQFF. The CDR3 bases are TGTGCCACCAGTGATTTCCGGGACACCAAAAATGAGCAGTTCTTC.

This clonotype was observed a few times. This rearrangement joins TRBV18 to TRBJ2-1; 7 bases match TRBD2. CDR1 is KGHSH and CDR2 is LQKENI in the germline V gene. The CDR3 contains 14 residues. J was trimmed by 7 bases and V by 3 bases; bases with no gene match: 6. This CDR3 reads CASSPEAGQNEQFF. CDR3 sequence (DNA): TGTGCCAGCTCACCGGAAGCGGGGCAGAATGAGCAGTTCTTC.

At least ten counts were recorded for this clonotype. The chain couples TRBV20-1 to TRBJ1-3; 9 positions agree with TRBD1. Germline V gives CDR1 DFQATT, CDR2 SNEGSKA (reference sequence). This CDR3 region has 14 residues. With V trimmed by 1 base and J by 6 bases, 4 bases remained unmatched. CDR3 bases: TGCAGTGCTAGAGCCGGGACAGGGACAAACACCATATATTTT. Translating it yields CSARAGTGTNTIYF.

This clonotype was observed many times. V usage is TRBV9 and J usage is TRBJ2-7; D perhaps matches TRBD1 (6 bases). The ends were cut back, 4 bases at V and 3 bases at J, with 17 bases in the middle. The CDR3 is 15 amino acids. Germline values: CDR1 SGDLS, CDR2 YYNGEE. This chain's CDR3 is CASSPLPGHDYEQYF. In DNA, the CDR3 is TGTGCCAGCAGCCCACTCCCGGGACACGACTACGAGCAGTACTTC.

This chain links TRBV6-2 or TRBV6-3 with TRBJ1-1, with D perhaps matching TRBD1 (6 bases). This CDR3 spans 14 amino acids. Trimming took off 5 bases at V and 5 bases at J, with 15 bases between the two ends. CDR1 and CDR2 from the germline V gene are MNHEY and SVGEGT. The CDR3 DNA reads TGTGCCAGCAGTCCCCTCTCAACAGGGACTGAAGCTTTCTTT. Protein: CASSPLSTGTEAFF.

This clonotype has a count of ten or more. The chain has TRBV7-2 and TRBJ2-5; 8 bases match TRBD1. Trimming at V came to 5 bases and at J to 4 bases, leaving 9 bases not matched to a gene. CDR1 is SGHTA and CDR2 is FQGNSA in the germline V gene. The CDR3 contains 15 residues. CDR3 nucleotide sequence: TGTGCCAGCAGCCCGCGTGGCACAGGGGGAGAGACCCAGTACTTC. Encoded protein: CASSPRGTGGETQYF.

This clonotype appeared many times. One junction end does not reproduce the germline sequence, and a read error may be involved. This chain connects TRBV7-8 to TRBJ2-5; D unresolved. The germline V gene encodes CDR1 SGHVS and CDR2 FQNEAQ. CDR3 length: 11 residues. The CDR3 sequence: CASSLGPAYGF. CDR3 DNA sequence: TGTGCCAGCAGCTTAGGACCCGCGTATGGCTTC.

This clonotype was detected many times. The V and J genes are TRBV7-2 and TRBJ2-3; 8 bases match TRBD2. This CDR3 has 16 amino acids. The germline CDR1 and CDR2 sequences are SGHTA and FQGNSA. The V and J ends lost 3 bases and 6 bases, in that order; junction bases with no gene match: 11. This CDR3 reads CASSFVAGSAKDTQYF. CDR3 in DNA: TGTGCCAGCAGCTTCGTAGCGGGGAGTGCGAAGGATACGCAGTATTTT.

This clonotype appeared many times. The rearrangement uses TRBV6-5 and TRBJ1-5; D is undetermined. In germline, CDR1 is MNHEY, CDR2 SVGAGI. This CDR3 is 14 amino acids long. The ends were cut back, 9 bases at V and 0 bases at J, with 12 bases in the middle. The CDR3 reads CASRSGFSNQPQHF. The CDR3 DNA sequence: TGTGCCAGTCGTTCGGGGTTTAGCAATCAGCCCCAGCATTTT.